This T cell receptor (beta chain) derives from a study of T-cell memory formation after mild COVID-19. Barcoded TCR alpha and TCR beta cDNA libraries with UMIs came from 5'RACE using constant-segment primers. TCRdb re-called the 5' RACE reads through MiXCR, storing one row per CDR3 protein. Of 560,000 or so distinct CDR3 sequences listed, 15% to 20% are singletons. The clonotype comes from an adult woman who had mild COVID-19 (a few samples of this study predate the infection). Cell type and time point are not known. The material sequenced was PBMCs or a T cell subset sorted from them (not recorded which).

The CDR3 spells CATSSTGVVEETQYF. The CDR3 nucleotides are TGTGCCACCAGCAGTACCGGGGTCGTGGAAGAGACCCAGTACTTC. V and J are TRBV15 and TRBJ2-5; tentatively, D is TRBD2 (5 bases). Germline V gene sequence: CDR1 LNHNV, CDR2 YYDKDF (reference sequence). The CDR3 loop spans 15 amino acids. V dropped 3 bases and J dropped 3 bases, with 14 bases sitting between them.